This TCR beta chain was recorded in a study of cytomegalovirus exposure and HLA in healthy donors. On this clone: Its antigen is still unknown.

Study conclusions and caveats: Per a prior analysis, the majority of TCR beta V segments were productive roughly 90% or roughly 30% of the time. DRB1 showed the most TCR associations and HLA-C the fewest in a later analysis, as rates varied by HLA locus. Later findings reportedly placed an Asian-associated ancestry cluster below the roughly 690-donor mean for N-insertions. A later analysis, which compared TCR beta chains of equal frequency, found the HLA-associated ones more clonally expanded.

The PCR employed 60 Vbeta primers together with 13 Jbeta primers. Sequencing was performed with immunoSEQ multiplex PCR; in TCRdb, only in-frame clones are kept and a portion is missing. The data show about 190,000 clones, with around three quarters seen just once and 1.6% held by the top ten. The TCR sequence derives from a woman between 18 and 30 years old in good health and CMV-seronegative. Sequencing was done on a sample of PBMCs.

The CDR3 spells CASSSTMTGDEQYF. CDR3 nucleotides: TGTGCCAGCAGTTCAACGATGACAGGGGACGAGCAGTACTTC. V usage is TRBV6-5 and J usage is TRBJ2-7, with 8 bases identical to TRBD1. CDR1 is MNHEY and CDR2 is SVGAGI in the germline V gene. V lost 4 bases to trimming and J lost 5 bases; unmatched junction nucleotides: 7. This CDR3 has 14 amino acids.